This entry lists 25 T cell receptor beta chains sequenced from one sample in a study of blood T cell repertoires in COVID-19. Using immunoSEQ multiplex PCR, the repertoire was profiled, and TCRdb retains in-frame clones only, with some absent. The repertoire holds approximately 320,000 clones, with 70% to 90% as singletons. The source material was peripheral blood. The receptors stem from a human donor in a cohort sampled during active COVID-19.

The V and J genes are TRBV24-1 and TRBJ2-3, with D perhaps TRBD1 (6 bases). The CDR3 is 16 amino acids. Germline V gives CDR1 KGHDR, CDR2 SFDVKD. Trimming stripped 4 bases from V and 4 bases from J, with 17 bases between. Written as DNA, the CDR3 is TGTGCCACCAGTGAAGCCAGGGGTGATTTGGCAGATACGCAGTATTTT. This sequence encodes CATSEARGDLADTQYF.

This clone was detected only once. The rearrangement links TRBV5-1 to TRBJ2-5; 9 nucleotides agree with TRBD1. The CDR3 contains 17 residues. Germline CDR1 and CDR2: SGHRS and YFSETQ. V was pared by 0 bases and J by 3 bases, with 9 bases of the junction left unmatched. CDR3 coding DNA: TGCGCCAGCAGCTTGGTAACAGGGGGCCGAAGGGAAGAGACCCAGTACTTC. Translated: CASSLVTGGRREETQYF.

This clone was counted only a few times. The chain links TRBV5-1 to TRBJ2-1; possible D gene TRBD2, 5 bases. Per germline, CDR1 SGHRS and CDR2 YFSETQ. This CDR3 comprises 16 residues. The V end lost 2 bases, the J end lost 5 bases, and 17 bases lay between the germline ends. CDR3 protein: CASSFPDYAPHNEQFF. The DNA for the CDR3 is TGCGCCAGCAGCTTCCCCGACTACGCCCCCCACAATGAGCAGTTCTTC.

The chain employs TRBV13 and TRBJ1-2, with 9 bases that match TRBD1. With V trimmed by 1 base and J by 2 bases, 8 bases remained unmatched. Germline assignment: CDR1 PRHDT and CDR2 FYEKMQ (reference sequence). The CDR3 has 17 residues. As DNA, the CDR3 is TGTGCCAGCAGCTTAGATCCCGGGACAGGGAGAAACTATGGCTACACCTTC. Translating gives CASSLDPGTGRNYGYTF.

V and J are TRBV7-6 and TRBJ2-7, with 8 bases aligning to TRBD1. The CDR3 runs 14 residues. V trimming: 1 base; J trimming: 9 bases; junction bases outside the gene matches: 8. CDR1 is SGHVS and CDR2 is FNYEAQ in the germline V gene. CDR3 coding DNA: TGTGCCAGCAGCTTAGGGGACAGGTTTTTAGTGCAGTACTTC. As protein: CASSLGDRFLVQYF.

The V and J genes are TRBV25-1 and TRBJ2-7, with a possible D match to TRBD1 (5 bases). Trimming removed 2 bases at V and 2 bases at J, with 16 bases between. The CDR3 is 16 residues long. The germline V gene has CDR1 MGHDK and CDR2 SYGVNS. The CDR3 DNA sequence: TGTGCCAGCAGTGAAAGGGGTTACTGGAGCCCCTACGAGCAGTACTTC. Translated: CASSERGYWSPYEQYF.

This clone was counted only a few times. The chain combines TRBV7-9 with TRBJ1-6, with 8 bases aligning to TRBD1. Losses at the gene ends were 2 bases for V and 10 bases for J; bases not matched to a gene: 4. CDR3 length: 14 residues. CDR1 SEHNR and CDR2 FQNEAQ come from the germline V gene (reference sequence). The CDR3 spells CASSLQQGDSPLHF. CDR3 DNA: TGTGCCAGCAGCTTACAACAGGGGGACTCACCCCTCCACTTT.

V gene TRBV7-9 combines with J gene TRBJ1-4; TRBD1 matches at 9 bases. There are 14 residues in the CDR3. V dropped 7 bases and J dropped 8; count of bases not matched to a gene: 8. CDR1 is SEHNR and CDR2 is FQNEAQ in the germline V gene (reference sequence). As DNA, the CDR3 is TGTGCCAGCACCAAAGACAGGGGGAACGAAAAACTGTTTTTT. It specifies CASTKDRGNEKLFF.

This chain links TRBV6-5 with TRBJ1-5; D remains ambiguous. The V end lost 6 bases, the J end lost 2 bases, and 5 bases lay between the germline ends. There are 12 residues in the CDR3. The germline V gene has CDR1 MNHEY and CDR2 SVGAGI. CDR3 sequence: CASRGGNQPQHF. CDR3 DNA sequence: TGTGCCAGCAGGGGCGGCAATCAGCCCCAGCATTTT.

The chain employs TRBV24-1 and TRBJ1-5; TRBD1 matches at 10 bases. Germline V gives CDR1 KGHDR, CDR2 SFDVKD. V trimming: 3 bases; J trimming: 0 bases; junction bases outside the gene matches: 4. This CDR3 is 17 amino acids long. The DNA of the CDR3 is TGTGCCACCAGTGATCCCGGGACAGGGGATAGCAATCAGCCCCAGCATTTT. Its protein product is CATSDPGTGDSNQPQHF.

The CDR3 DNA is TGTGCCACAGGCTTGAGGGACAGGGAAAACTACGAGCAGTACTTC. It yields the protein CATGLRDRENYEQYF. The chain recombines TRBV25-1 with TRBJ2-7; TRBD1 matches 9 bases. Germline lookup yields CDR1 MGHDK and CDR2 SYGVNS. V was pared by 10 bases and J by 3 bases, with 13 bases of the junction left unmatched. This CDR3 comprises 15 residues.

This clone is a singleton in its sample. The V gene is TRBV19, the J gene TRBJ2-1; D might be TRBD2 (7 bases). The CDR3 has 16 residues. Between the trimmed V and J ends, which lost 7 bases and 8 bases, there was a span of 24 bases. The germline V gene has CDR1 LNHDA and CDR2 SQIVND (reference sequence). The DNA for the CDR3 is TGTGCCAGTACCACCGAAGGGGGGGGCTCTTTCCATGAGCAGTTCTTC. This translates into CASTTEGGGSFHEQFF.

The rearrangement links TRBV27 to TRBJ2-7, with 10 bases aligning to TRBD2. The junction had 10 bases not matched to a gene; V was cut back by 5 bases and J by 0 bases. Germline V CDR1 and CDR2: MNHEY, SMNVEV (reference sequence). The CDR3 runs 17 residues. The CDR3 region has the DNA TGTGCCAGCAGTCGATCTAGCGGGGGCCATAGCTCCTACGAGCAGTACTTC. Encoded protein: CASSRSSGGHSSYEQYF.

The chain combines TRBV12-3 or TRBV12-4 with TRBJ1-2; D unresolved. V shed 10 bases and J shed 1 base, with 13 bases lying between them. The CDR3 length is 13 residues. The DNA for the CDR3 is TGTGCCACCCTTGGAGGAAATAACTATGGCTACACCTTC. Protein: CATLGGNNYGYTF.

The CDR3 bases are TGTGCCAGCAGCCCACGGGGGACCTCTGGCGATGAGCAGTTCTTC. Translation: CASSPRGTSGDEQFF. V and J are TRBV7-9 and TRBJ2-1, with TRBD2 as a possible D gene (6 bases). This CDR3 comprises 15 residues. Germline V gene data show CDR1 as SEHNR and CDR2 as FQNEAQ (reference sequence). The ends were cut back, 5 bases at V and 8 bases at J, with 19 bases in the middle.

The genes are TRBV11-2 and TRBJ2-3; a weak D match, TRBD2 (5 bases). This CDR3 contains 14 residues. V dropped 4 bases and J dropped 6 bases, with 14 bases sitting between them. Germline-derived CDR1 and CDR2 are SGHAT and FQNNGV. CDR3 amino acids: CASSSLVRADTQYF. The DNA for the CDR3 is TGTGCCAGCAGCTCCCTTGTGAGGGCGGATACGCAGTATTTT.

V gene TRBV10-1 combines with J gene TRBJ2-4; TRBD1 is a possible D gene (6 bases). V was shortened by 0 bases and J by 9 bases, with 12 bases between the two germline ends. There are 14 residues in the CDR3. Germline V gene data show CDR1 as WNHNN and CDR2 as SYGVQD (reference sequence). The CDR3 region is CASSESARGGIQYF. As DNA, the CDR3 is TGCGCCAGCAGTGAGTCTGCCAGGGGCGGCATTCAGTACTTC.

The gene calls are TRBV19 and TRBJ1-6; tentative D call: TRBD1 (5 bases). The CDR3 has 13 amino acids. V was clipped by 5 bases and J by 10 bases, with 12 bases between them. Germline loops: CDR1 LNHDA, CDR2 SQIVND (reference sequence). This chain's CDR3 is CASSVAGKSPLHF. CDR3 nucleotide sequence: TGTGCCAGTAGTGTAGCAGGGAAATCACCCCTCCACTTT.

This clone was detected a few times. The chain employs TRBV2 and TRBJ1-2; possibly TRBD1 for D (6 bases). The CDR3 has 13 residues. Germline V CDR1 and CDR2: SNHLY, FYNNEI. Trimming cost V 3 bases and J 7 bases, with 12 bases left between them. For the CDR3, the DNA is TGTGCCAGCAGTGACGCGGGGGCCGTTGGCTACACCTTC. Translated: CASSDAGAVGYTF.

The rearrangement joins TRBV27 to TRBJ2-1, with 12 bases that match TRBD2. CDR1 MNHEY and CDR2 SMNVEV come from the germline V gene (reference sequence). Losses at the gene ends were 5 bases for V and 3 bases for J; bases not matched to a gene: 8. The CDR3 is 17 amino acids. The CDR3 coding sequence is TGTGCCAGCAGTGCTAGCGGGGGGGCCGCCCTCTACAATGAGCAGTTCTTC. Protein: CASSASGGAALYNEQFF.

The chain links TRBV5-5 to TRBJ1-1, with 8 bases aligning to TRBD1. The CDR3 is 16 amino acids. The trim removed 5 bases at V and 1 base at J, leaving 10 bases unmatched. Germline V gene sequence: CDR1 SGHKS, CDR2 YYEKEE (reference sequence). The CDR3: CASRPGQDPRNTEAFF. The CDR3 DNA follows: TGTGCCAGCAGACCGGGACAGGACCCTCGGAACACTGAAGCTTTCTTT.

The chain couples TRBV7-3 to TRBJ2-2; tentatively, D is TRBD1 (5 bases). V dropped 1 base and J dropped 1 base, with 7 bases sitting between them. Germline V CDR1 and CDR2: SGHTA, FQGTGA. The CDR3 has 15 amino acids. The CDR3 bases are TGTGCCAGCAGCTTAAGTCAGGGGAACACCGGGGAGCTGTTTTTT. Encoded protein: CASSLSQGNTGELFF.

The V and J genes are TRBV30 and TRBJ1-2; 8 bases fit TRBD1. J lost 4 bases, V lost 6 bases, and 10 bases had no gene match. The CDR3 length is 14 residues. Germline V gives CDR1 GTSNPN, CDR2 SVGIG (reference sequence). CDR3 loop: CACPAGGRIYGYTF. The CDR3 region has the DNA TGTGCCTGTCCCGCAGGGGGCCGTATCTATGGCTACACCTTC.

The V and J genes are TRBV5-1 and TRBJ1-2; 11 nucleotides match TRBD1. The J segment lost 4 bases and the V segment lost 3 bases, leaving 5 bases of the junction unmatched. CDR3 length: 15 amino acids. CDR1 SGHRS and CDR2 YFSETQ come from the germline V gene. The CDR3 region is CASSSRTGGVYGYTF. The CDR3 nucleotides read TGCGCCAGCAGCTCACGGACAGGGGGCGTCTATGGCTACACCTTC.

V and J are TRBV10-3 and TRBJ2-2, with 8 bases lining up with TRBD1. CDR1 and CDR2 (germline): ENHRY, SYGVKD. V lost 11 bases and J lost 3; bases outside the gene matches: 11. The CDR3 totals 15 residues. CDR3 in amino acids: CAVKKTGDDTGELFF. Here the CDR3 DNA reads TGTGCCGTCAAGAAGACAGGGGACGACACCGGGGAGCTGTTTTTT.